Shown below are 7 T cell receptor beta chains from a single sample sequenced in a study of blood T cell repertoires in COVID-19. Measured with immunoSEQ multiplex PCR; TCRdb has only the in-frame clones, and not every one. The profile shows a few hundred thousand clones, 88% of them singletons. The sample comprised peripheral blood. These receptors came from a woman aged 45-59 years with COVID-19, enrolled during active disease.

This clone was seen only a few times. V usage is TRBV13 and J usage is TRBJ1-6; D not certain. CDR1 PRHDT and CDR2 FYEKMQ come from the germline V gene (reference sequence). This CDR3 has 16 residues. Trimming stripped 2 bases from V and 6 bases from J, with 14 bases between. The CDR3 DNA follows: TGTGCCAGCAGCTTATGGGTGGGCCCCCGTAATTCACCCCTCCACTTT. Residues: CASSLWVGPRNSPLHF.

The V call is TRBV30, the J call TRBJ2-3, with D tentatively TRBD1 (6 bases). V lost 8 bases and J lost 1, with 37 bases in between. The germline V gene has CDR1 GTSNPN and CDR2 SVGIG (reference sequence). The CDR3 sequence is 21 residues long. The CDR3 sequence: CARKGGWGNNLTRSRTDTQYF. The CDR3 nucleotides read TGTGCCCGCAAAGGGGGTTGGGGAAATAATCTTACCCGGTCCCGCACAGATACGCAGTATTTT.

The J gene is TRBJ1-2, the V gene TRBV12-3 or TRBV12-4; possibly TRBD1 for D (5 bases). V shed 4 bases and J shed 4 bases, with 10 bases lying between them. The CDR3 is made up of 13 amino acids. The CDR3 bases are TGTGCCAGCAGTTGGAGGGGCTCCTATGGCTACACCTTC. Protein: CASSWRGSYGYTF.

The rearrangement uses TRBV7-8 and TRBJ1-3; D uncertain. Germline values: CDR1 SGHVS, CDR2 FQNEAQ. The CDR3 has 13 amino acids. The V gene lost 5 bases and the J gene lost 4 bases, with 9 bases spanning the gap. CDR3: CASSVGLGNTIYF. The CDR3 region has the DNA TGTGCCAGCAGCGTGGGCCTAGGAAACACCATATATTTT.

The chain carries TRBV6-1 and TRBJ2-3, with 9 bases lining up with TRBD2. Trimming cost V 3 bases and J 3 bases; bases outside gene matches: 10. The CDR3 sequence is 17 residues long. From germline, CDR1 is MNHNS and CDR2 SASEGT. Here the CDR3 reads CASSEGSSGGKTDTQYF. The CDR3 DNA sequence: TGTGCCAGCAGTGAGGGGTCCAGCGGGGGGAAGACAGATACGCAGTATTTT.

This chain links TRBV20-1 with TRBJ1-1; 9 nucleotides match TRBD1. The CDR3 is 11 residues long. Per the germline V gene, CDR1 is DFQATT and CDR2 is SNEGSKA (reference sequence). The CDR3 sequence is CRGQGGTEAFF. The CDR3 bases are TGCAGGGGACAGGGAGGGACTGAAGCTTTCTTT.

This clone was detected a few times. The rearrangement joins TRBV30 to TRBJ1-1, with no clear D. CDR1 and CDR2 (germline): GTSNPN, SVGIG (reference sequence). With 1 base removed from V and 0 bases from J, the gap between germline ends came to 9 bases. The length of the CDR3 is 14 residues. CDR3: CAWSAHLMNTEAFF. DNA for the CDR3: TGTGCCTGGAGTGCACACCTCATGAACACTGAAGCTTTCTTT.